The 18 T cell receptor beta chains given below trace back to one sample, sequenced in a study of blood T cells in healthy people across ages. Combining a sample-barcoded 5' primer with a J-beta primer mix, a second PCR ran for about 7 to 11 cycles. TCRdb recomputed calls from the 5' RACE reads with MiXCR, one row per CDR3 protein. The table shows roughly 560,000 distinct CDR3 sequences, with nearly 25% occurring only once. These data were also reused for a study on T cells of mothers and their children.

Sequencing used blood. These receptors were collected from a boy younger than 18 in good health.

V and J are TRBV28 and TRBJ2-5; D unclear. Between the trimmed V and J ends, which lost 4 bases and 5 bases, there was a span of 8 bases. CDR1 and CDR2 from the germline V gene are MDHEN and SYDVKM. The CDR3 runs to 12 residues. CDR3 nucleotides: TGTGCCAGCAGTTCCACAGACGAGACCCAGTACTTC. It specifies CASSSTDETQYF.

V and J are TRBV7-2 and TRBJ2-7; D is unresolved. CDR1 is SGHTA, CDR2 FQGNSA, per germline. The CDR3 runs to 15 residues. Trimming cost V 1 base and J 1 base, with 11 bases left between them. In nucleotides, the CDR3 is TGTGCCAGCAGCTTAGGAGTCGATCCGTCCTACGAGCAGTACTTC. Amino acid sequence: CASSLGVDPSYEQYF.

The CDR3 DNA sequence: TGTGCCACCAGCAGAGAATACCCCTGGGGACAGTTCTCTGGGGCCAACGTCCTGACTTTC. Its translation: CATSREYPWGQFSGANVLTF. The V call is TRBV15, the J call TRBJ2-6; 7 bases agree with TRBD1. Germline V gene lookup returns CDR1 LNHNV and CDR2 YYDKDF (reference sequence). J was trimmed by 0 bases and V by 0 bases; bases with no gene match: 11. This CDR3 contains 20 residues.

Note on this clonotype: The conserved phenylalanine or tryptophan normally closing the CDR3 is absent here, so this likely arose from a read error. The DNA is omitted, as the CDR3 cannot be located on it reliably, and the CDR3 follows TCRdb's listing. J is TRBJ2-7 and V is TRBV27; TRBD1, the table's D call, was not compared with the DNA. The CDR3 length equals 15 residues, ends included. CDR1 and CDR2 from the germline V gene are MNHEY and SMNVEV (reference sequence). CDR3 loop: CASSLSYPLGQGDTL.

This clonotype came up many times. The V call is TRBV15, the J call TRBJ2-5, with D uncertain. The CDR3 is 13 residues long. Looked up from germline, CDR1 is LNHNV and CDR2 is YYDKDF (reference sequence). Trimming took off 0 bases at V and 5 bases at J, with 7 bases between the two ends. CDR3: CATSRDLGETQYF. CDR3 nucleotides: TGTGCCACCAGCAGAGATTTAGGGGAGACCCAGTACTTC.

This clonotype was found a few times. The genes are TRBV29-1 and TRBJ2-1; TRBD2 aligns across 14 bases. CDR3 length: 17 amino acids. V lost 7 bases and J lost 0; bases outside the gene matches: 8. CDR1 and CDR2 (germline): SQVTM, ANQGSEA. The CDR3 region has the DNA TGCAGCGGTGAGACTAGCGGGGGGGAGAGCTCCTACAATGAGCAGTTCTTC. This gives the protein CSGETSGGESSYNEQFF.

This clonotype was detected only a few times. The CDR3, as DNA: TGTGCCAGCAGCTCCAGTGTAATAGGGACACCCCCTTCGACCCAGTACTTC. Its protein product is CASSSSVIGTPPSTQYF. The chain couples TRBV7-9 to TRBJ2-5, with a weak D call TRBD1 (6 bases). The CDR3 length is 17 residues. Germline V lookup: CDR1 SEHNR, CDR2 FQNEAQ (reference sequence). V shed 4 bases and J shed 7 bases, with 25 bases lying between them. Full variable domain (missing parts from reference TRBV7-9 and TRBJ2-5): DTGVSQNPRHKITKRGQNVTFRCDPISEHNRLYWYRQTLGQGPEFLTYFQNEAQLEKSRLLSDRFSAERPKGSFSTLEIQRTEQGDSAMYLCASSSSVIGTPPSTQYFGPGTRLLVL.

The J gene is TRBJ2-1, the V gene TRBV2, with D perhaps given as TRBD1 or TRBD2 (6 bases each). Germline assignment: CDR1 SNHLY and CDR2 FYNNEI. V shed 2 bases and J shed 0 bases, with 20 bases lying between them. This CDR3 spans 19 amino acids. In DNA, the CDR3 is TGTGCCAGCAGTGAACTAACGGGAGAGGGGGTCCTCTCCTACAATGAGCAGTTCTTC. It yields the protein CASSELTGEGVLSYNEQFF.

In nucleotides, the CDR3 is TGCAGCGTTGAAATGGGGGGCCGTGAAGCTTTCTTT. Protein: CSVEMGGREAFF. The rearrangement joins TRBV29-1 to TRBJ1-1; a weak D match, TRBD1 (6 bases). The CDR3 runs 12 residues. Per germline, CDR1 SQVTM and CDR2 ANQGSEA. Trimming shortened V by 2 bases and J by 7 bases, and 11 bases separated the two germline ends.

This clonotype was observed a handful of times. This chain joins TRBV2 and TRBJ2-5, with 7 positions matching TRBD2. CDR3 length: 13 amino acids. The trim removed 8 bases at V and 3 bases at J, leaving 6 bases unmatched. Per germline, CDR1 SNHLY and CDR2 FYNNEI. The CDR3 protein is CASGGSGEETQYF. CDR3 coding DNA: TGTGCCAGCGGTGGGAGCGGGGAAGAGACCCAGTACTTC.

This clonotype appeared a few times. The chain links TRBV5-6 to TRBJ2-1; unclear D gene. Trimming took 5 bases from V and 8 from J, leaving 26 bases between them. Germline V gene sequence: CDR1 SGHDT, CDR2 YYEEEE. The CDR3 runs 17 residues. CDR3 residues: CASSRAPGRPNVHEQFF. The CDR3 nucleotides are TGTGCCAGCAGTCGAGCCCCCGGTCGGCCTAACGTGCATGAGCAGTTCTTC.

V and J are TRBV7-9 and TRBJ1-2; D not certain. Germline loops: CDR1 SEHNR, CDR2 FQNEAQ (reference sequence). The CDR3 consists of 13 residues. The V end was cut by 5 bases, the J end by 8 bases, with 15 bases between. DNA of the CDR3: TGTGCCAGCAGCCGATCGACGGACCCAGGCTACACCTTC. As protein: CASSRSTDPGYTF.

The chain combines TRBV4-3 with TRBJ1-2; D gene ambiguous. Germline values: CDR1 LGHNA, CDR2 YSLEER. The ends were cut back, 0 bases at V and 4 bases at J, with 9 bases in the middle. The CDR3 is made up of 14 amino acids. CDR3 region: CASSQDWAGYGYTF. The CDR3 coding sequence is TGCGCCAGCAGCCAAGATTGGGCGGGCTATGGCTACACCTTC.

The chain has TRBV20-1 and TRBJ2-3; 14 bases line up with TRBD2. J lost 5 bases, V lost 6 bases, and 4 bases had no gene match. The CDR3 loop spans 14 amino acids. Germline V gene sequence: CDR1 DFQATT, CDR2 SNEGSKA (reference sequence). The CDR3 sequence: CSARLAGGRDTQYF. The CDR3, as DNA: TGCAGTGCAAGACTAGCGGGGGGGAGAGATACGCAGTATTTT.

The chain is built from TRBV5-1 and TRBJ2-7, with D possibly being TRBD2 (6 bases). The CDR3 contains 15 residues. Germline V gives CDR1 SGHRS, CDR2 YFSETQ. V gave up 4 bases and J gave up 4 bases, with 18 bases separating them. The CDR3, as DNA: TGCGCCAGCAGCCCCGTAACGGGAGCACAATACGAGCAGTACTTC. Translation: CASSPVTGAQYEQYF.

The J gene is TRBJ1-6, the V gene TRBV12-5, with a possible D match to TRBD1 (6 bases). The CDR3 runs to 13 residues. The ends were cut back, 7 bases at V and 7 bases at J, with 11 bases in the middle. Germline CDR1 and CDR2: LGHNT and FRNRAP. The CDR3 nucleotides are TGTGCTAGTGCTCTCACAGGGAATTCACCCCTCCACTTT. Translated: CASALTGNSPLHF.

The chain recombines TRBV29-1 with TRBJ2-7, with D perhaps TRBD1 or TRBD2 (5 bases each). The V end was cut by 0 bases, the J end by 4 bases, with 13 bases between. Per germline, CDR1 SQVTM and CDR2 ANQGSEA. The CDR3 totals 14 residues. The CDR3 is CSVEDLDTGYEQYF. The DNA for the CDR3 is TGCAGCGTTGAAGATTTGGACACGGGGTACGAGCAGTACTTC.

The chain carries TRBV7-9 and TRBJ1-2; D remains unclear. The germline V gene has CDR1 SEHNR and CDR2 FQNEAQ (reference sequence). The CDR3 is 14 amino acids. Trimming pared 5 bases from V and 4 bases from J, leaving 14 bases between. The CDR3 nucleotides read TGTGCCAGCAGCCAAGGGAGGGTCGGCTATGGCTACACCTTC. This encodes CASSQGRVGYGYTF.